Reported below is one TCR beta chain. This table comes from immunoSEQ multiplex PCR, and its TCRdb copy is limited to in-frame clones, with some not included. The repertoire has around 170,000 clones, roughly 80% of them found once; the top ten carry more than 10%. Germline V CDR1 and CDR2: WNHNN, SYGVQD (reference sequence). V was pared by 4 bases and J by 3 bases, with 18 bases between. The CDR3 length is 17 residues. The data were taken from a study of blood T cell repertoires in COVID-19. The material sequenced was PBMCs or T cells enriched from blood (not recorded which). The sequence came from a man aged 50-60 years who had recovered from COVID-19. The V and J genes are TRBV10-1 and TRBJ2-2; D is perhaps TRBD1 (5 bases). CDR3 sequence (DNA): TGCGCCAGCAGTGCCTCGACGAGCAAGGGGTACACCGGGGAGCTGTTTTTT. Amino acids: CASSASTSKGYTGELFF.